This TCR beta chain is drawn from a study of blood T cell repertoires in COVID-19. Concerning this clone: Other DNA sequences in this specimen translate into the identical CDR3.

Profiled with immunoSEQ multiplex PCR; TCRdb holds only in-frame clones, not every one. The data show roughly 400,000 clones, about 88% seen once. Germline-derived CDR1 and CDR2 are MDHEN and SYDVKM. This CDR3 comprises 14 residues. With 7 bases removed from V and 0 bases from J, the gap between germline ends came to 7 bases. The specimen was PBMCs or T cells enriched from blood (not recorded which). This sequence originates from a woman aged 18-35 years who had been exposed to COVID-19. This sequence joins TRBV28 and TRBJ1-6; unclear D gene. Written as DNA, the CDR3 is TGTGCCAGCACGGGTGACTCCTATAATTCACCCCTCCACTTT. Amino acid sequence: CASTGDSYNSPLHF.